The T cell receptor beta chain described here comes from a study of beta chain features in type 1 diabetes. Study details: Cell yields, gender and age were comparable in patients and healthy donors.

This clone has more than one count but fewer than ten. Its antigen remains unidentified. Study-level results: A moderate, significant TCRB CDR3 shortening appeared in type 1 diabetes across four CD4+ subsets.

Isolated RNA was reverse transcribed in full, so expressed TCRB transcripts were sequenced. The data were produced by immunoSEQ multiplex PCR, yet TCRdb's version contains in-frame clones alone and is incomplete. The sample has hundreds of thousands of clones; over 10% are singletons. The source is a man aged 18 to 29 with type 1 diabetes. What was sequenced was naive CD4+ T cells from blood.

CDR3 loop: CATLDRGNTEAFF. The CDR3, as DNA: TGTGCCACCTTAGACAGGGGGAACACTGAAGCTTTCTTT. The gene calls are TRBV10-3 and TRBJ1-1; the match to TRBD1 covers 8 bases. Germline V gives CDR1 ENHRY, CDR2 SYGVKD. Losses at the gene ends were 10 bases for V and 1 base for J; bases not matched to a gene: 5. The CDR3 sequence is 13 residues long.